This T cell receptor beta chain was retrieved from a study of blood T cell repertoires in COVID-19. The table came from immunoSEQ multiplex PCR; TCRdb's copy has only in-frame clones and leaves some out. The profile shows 360,000 or so clones, around 87% of them singletons. Between the trimmed V and J ends, which lost 0 bases and 7 bases, there was a span of 23 bases. The germline gives CDR1 SGHDT, CDR2 YYEEEE. The length of the CDR3 is 19 residues. This TCR derives from a man between 18 and 29 years old with active or convalescent COVID-19. The V gene is TRBV5-6, the J gene TRBJ1-6, with D maybe TRBD1 (6 bases). Input material: peripheral blood. In DNA form, the CDR3 reads TGTGCCAGCAGCTTGGTTACAGGGTTATGGTCTCAAGGCAATTCACCCCTCCACTTT. It encodes CASSLVTGLWSQGNSPLHF. Full variable domain (outside the CDR3, taken from reference TRBV5-6 and TRBJ1-6): DAGVTQSPTHLIKTRGQQVTLRCSPKSGHDTVSWYQQALGQGPQFIFQYYEEEERQRGNFPDRFSGHQFPNYSSELNVNALLLGDSALYLCASSLVTGLWSQGNSPLHFGNGTRLTVT.